These 12 T cell receptor beta chains came from one sample sequenced in a study of T cell changes during pregnancy in multiple sclerosis. Profiled with immunoSEQ multiplex PCR; TCRdb holds only in-frame clones, not every one. The table records about 85,000 clones, 91% of them present only once. This material consisted of peripheral blood, taken in the first trimester of pregnancy. Receptors were obtained from a female donor with multiple sclerosis, enrolled in a pregnancy study.

The chain recombines TRBV19 with TRBJ2-7; 11 bases match TRBD1. Per the germline V gene, CDR1 is LNHDA and CDR2 is SQIVND (reference sequence). The CDR3 is 14 residues long. V was pared by 5 bases and J by 5 bases, with 5 bases of the junction left unmatched. In nucleotides, the CDR3 is TGTGCCAGTAGTCGGGACAGGGGGAGGGACGAGCAGTACTTC. It yields the protein CASSRDRGRDEQYF. Based on the CDR3 plus reference TRBV19 and TRBJ2-7, the full variable domain is DGGITQSPKYLFRKEGQNVTLSCEQNLNHDAMYWYRQDPGQGLRLIYYSQIVNDFQKGDIAEGYSVSREKKESFPLTVTSAQKNPTAFYLCASSRDRGRDEQYFGPGTRLTVT.

The CDR3 protein is CASSVRMGAGAGGMSNQPQHF. In nucleotides, the CDR3 is TGTGCCAGCAGTGTGAGGATGGGTGCGGGGGCGGGGGGAATGAGCAATCAGCCCCAGCATTTT. This chain uses TRBV2 with TRBJ1-5; D may be TRBD1 (6 bases). The CDR3 consists of 21 residues. Germline-derived CDR1 and CDR2 are SNHLY and FYNNEI. Trimming removed 4 bases at V and 1 base at J, with 29 bases between. The whole variable domain, remainder taken from reference TRBV2 and TRBJ1-5, is EPEVTQTPSHQVTQMGQEVILRCVPISNHLYFYWYRQILGQKVEFLVSFYNNEISEKSEIFDDQFSVERPDGSNFTLKIRSTKLEDSAMYFCASSVRMGAGAGGMSNQPQHFGDGTRLSIL.

The chain links TRBV28 to TRBJ1-2; D is unclear. CDR3 size: 12 residues. The ends were cut back, 8 bases at V and 3 bases at J, with 10 bases in the middle. CDR1 and CDR2 (germline): MDHEN, SYDVKM. In DNA, the CDR3 is TGTGCCAGCCTACGGCGGGACTATGGCTACACCTTC. This translates into CASLRRDYGYTF.

V gene TRBV28 combines with J gene TRBJ2-7; D perhaps matches TRBD2 (7 bases). Germline CDR1 MDHEN, CDR2 SYDVKM. Trimming pared 7 bases from V and 4 bases from J, leaving 17 bases between. This CDR3 comprises 14 residues. The CDR3 loop reads CASKGGLAPYEQYF. The CDR3 bases are TGTGCCAGCAAGGGGGGGCTAGCGCCATACGAGCAGTACTTC.

This chain links TRBV5-1 with TRBJ2-2; TRBD1 agrees at 7 bases. CDR3 length: 16 amino acids. Germline V gene sequence: CDR1 SGHRS, CDR2 YFSETQ. V lost 3 bases to trimming and J lost 2 bases; unmatched junction nucleotides: 7. CDR3 sequence reads: CASSSSGTANTGELFF. CDR3 sequence (DNA): TGCGCCAGCAGCTCCTCCGGGACAGCCAACACCGGGGAGCTGTTTTTT. Looking up the rest from reference TRBV5-1 and TRBJ2-2 gives the full variable domain: KAGVTQTPRYLIKTRGQQVTLSCSPISGHRSVSWYQQTPGQGLQFLFEYFSETQRNKGNFPGRFSGRQFSNSRSEMNVSTLELGDSALYLCASSSSGTANTGELFFGEGSRLTVL.

This sequence joins TRBV6-1 and TRBJ2-7; TRBD2 is a possible D gene (6 bases). Germline CDR1 and CDR2: MNHNS and SASEGT. Deletions cut 2 bases from V and 2 bases from J, with 13 bases between. CDR3 length: 15 residues. The CDR3 sequence is CASSEWVSGPYEQYF. DNA of the CDR3: TGTGCCAGCAGTGAATGGGTTAGCGGTCCCTACGAGCAGTACTTC.

This clone appeared a single time. The CDR3 DNA reads as TGCGCCAGCAGCCAAATCCTTGACAGGCTTAACAATCAGCCCCAGCATTTT. Amino acid sequence: CASSQILDRLNNQPQHF. This chain connects TRBV4-3 to TRBJ1-5, with a weak D call TRBD1 (6 bases). CDR3 length: 17 amino acids. Germline V gene lookup returns CDR1 LGHNA and CDR2 YSLEER. Trimming took off 2 bases at V and 3 bases at J, with 17 bases between the two ends.

The gene calls are TRBV5-4 and TRBJ2-7; D might be TRBD1 (6 bases). From germline, CDR1 is SGHNT and CDR2 YYREEE (reference sequence). Trimming stripped 4 bases from V and 1 base from J, with 12 bases between. The CDR3 runs 14 residues. CDR3 sequence reads: CASSPLQGSYEQYF. Here the CDR3 DNA reads TGTGCCAGCAGCCCGCTCCAGGGGTCCTACGAGCAGTACTTC.

This clone was seen only once. The chain uses TRBV5-4 and TRBJ2-5, with TRBD1 matching over 7 bases. Trimming removed 0 bases from V and 1 base from J; junction bases left unmatched: 0. The germline gives CDR1 SGHNT, CDR2 YYREEE (reference sequence). The CDR3 contains 14 residues. CDR3 loop: CASSLGTGQETQYF. Written as DNA, the CDR3 is TGTGCCAGCAGCTTGGGGACAGGCCAAGAGACCCAGTACTTC.

The V gene is TRBV6-5, the J gene TRBJ2-7; 15 bases line up with TRBD2. The V and J ends lost 2 bases and 6 bases, in that order; junction bases with no gene match: 5. The CDR3 runs to 16 residues. The germline gives CDR1 MNHEY, CDR2 SVGAGI. CDR3 DNA: TGTGCCAGCAGTTACCCGGGGACTAGCGGGAGGTTCGAGCAGTACTTC. This sequence encodes CASSYPGTSGRFEQYF.

The chain joins TRBV5-1 to TRBJ2-5; no clear D gene. The V gene's germline CDR1 is SGHRS and CDR2 YFSETQ. V was cut by 1 base and J by 1 base, with 5 bases left in between. The CDR3 covers 13 residues. This CDR3 is CASSLPVQETQYF. CDR3 nucleotides: TGCGCCAGCAGCTTGCCGGTCCAAGAGACCCAGTACTTC.

The chain uses TRBV18 and TRBJ2-7, with D possibly matching TRBD2 (5 bases). The CDR3 has 12 amino acids. The germline gives CDR1 KGHSH, CDR2 LQKENI. V was pared by 1 base and J by 6 bases, with 7 bases between. The CDR3 loop is CASSPHGVEQYF. For the CDR3, the DNA is TGTGCCAGCTCACCACACGGGGTCGAGCAGTACTTC.